One T cell receptor (beta chain) is described in this entry. The data are from a study of sequential checkpoint blockade in melanoma. After removal of 3 bases from V and 1 base from J, the junction contained 7 bases not matched to a gene. The CDR3 extends over 16 amino acids. Germline values: CDR1 LNHNV, CDR2 YYDKDF (reference sequence). Treatment noted: randomized to nivolumab then ipilimumab (arm A) or the reverse (arm B). From thawed PBMCs, live CD3+CD8+ cells negative for CD19 and CD56 were sorted. TCRdb keeps only in-frame clones here, not all; method: immunoSEQ multiplex PCR. Among 15,000 to 20,000 clones listed, approximately 81% were seen once.

Source: CD8+ T cells sorted from blood (inferred from file names), taken from a patient given nivolumab and ipilimumab in sequence. The receptor was isolated from a human donor with melanoma. V usage is TRBV15 and J usage is TRBJ2-5, with 8 bases matching TRBD1. CDR3 bases: TGTGCCACCAGCAGTTGGACAGGGACTCTCCAAGAGACCCAGTACTTC. Its protein is CATSSWTGTLQETQYF.